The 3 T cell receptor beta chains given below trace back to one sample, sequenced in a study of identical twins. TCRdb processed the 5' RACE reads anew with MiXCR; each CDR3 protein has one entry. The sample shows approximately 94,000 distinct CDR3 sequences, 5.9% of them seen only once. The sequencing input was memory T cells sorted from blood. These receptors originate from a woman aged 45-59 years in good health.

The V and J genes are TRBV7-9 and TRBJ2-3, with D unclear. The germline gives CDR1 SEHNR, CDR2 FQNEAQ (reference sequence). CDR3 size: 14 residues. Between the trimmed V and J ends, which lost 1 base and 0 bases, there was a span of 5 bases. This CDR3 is CASSLGASTDTQYF. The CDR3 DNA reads TGTGCCAGCAGCTTAGGAGCTAGCACAGATACGCAGTATTTT.

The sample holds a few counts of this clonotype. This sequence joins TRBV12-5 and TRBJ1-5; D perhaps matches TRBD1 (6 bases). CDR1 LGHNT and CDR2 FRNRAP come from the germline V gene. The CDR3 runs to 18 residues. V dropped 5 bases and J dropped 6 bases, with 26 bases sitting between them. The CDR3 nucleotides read TGTGCTAGTGGTGGCCCTCCGGCAGGGGCGGTATTCGGTCAGCCCCAGCATTTT. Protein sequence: CASGGPPAGAVFGQPQHF.

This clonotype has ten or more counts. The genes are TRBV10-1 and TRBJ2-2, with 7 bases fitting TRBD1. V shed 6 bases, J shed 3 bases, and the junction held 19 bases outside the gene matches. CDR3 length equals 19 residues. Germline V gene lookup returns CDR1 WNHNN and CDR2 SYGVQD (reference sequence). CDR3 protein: CASSRVGLWGQRDTGELFF. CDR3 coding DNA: TGCGCCAGCAGCCGGGTCGGTTTGTGGGGACAGAGGGACACCGGGGAGCTGTTTTTT.